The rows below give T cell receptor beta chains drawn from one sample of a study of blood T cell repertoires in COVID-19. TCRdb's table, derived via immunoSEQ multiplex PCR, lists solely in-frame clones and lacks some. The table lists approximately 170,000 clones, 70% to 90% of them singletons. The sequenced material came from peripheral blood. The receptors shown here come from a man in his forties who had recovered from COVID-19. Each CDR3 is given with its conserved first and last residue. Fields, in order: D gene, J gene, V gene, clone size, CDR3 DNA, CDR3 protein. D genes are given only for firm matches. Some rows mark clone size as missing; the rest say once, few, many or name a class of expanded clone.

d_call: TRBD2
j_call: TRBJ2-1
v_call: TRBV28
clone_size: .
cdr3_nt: TGTGCCAGCAGGTGGGGGGGAGCAGATAACAATGAGCAGTTCTTC
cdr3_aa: CASRWGGADNNEQFF

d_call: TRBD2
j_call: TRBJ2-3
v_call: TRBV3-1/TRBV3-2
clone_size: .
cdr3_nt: TGTGCCAGCAGCCAACACGCGGGAGGGTACACAGATACGCAGTATTTT
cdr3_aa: CASSQHAGGYTDTQYF

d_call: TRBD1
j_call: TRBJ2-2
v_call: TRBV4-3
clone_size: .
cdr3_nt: TGCGCCAGCAGCCGTACCAGGGGGACGAACACCGGGGAGCTGTTTTTT
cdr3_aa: CASSRTRGTNTGELFF

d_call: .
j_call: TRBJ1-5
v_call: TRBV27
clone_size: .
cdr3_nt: TGTGCCAGCAGTTTGAAACCCTTACATAGCAATCAGCCCCAGCATTTT
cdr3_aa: CASSLKPLHSNQPQHF

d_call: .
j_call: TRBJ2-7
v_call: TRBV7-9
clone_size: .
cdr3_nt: TGTGCCAGCAGAGGGGAGTTGGGGGGTGTGACCCCCTACGAGCAGTACTTC
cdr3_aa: CASRGELGGVTPYEQYF

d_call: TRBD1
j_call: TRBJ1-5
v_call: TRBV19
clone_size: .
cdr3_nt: TGTGCCAGTAGTGGACCCGGGACAGGGAATCAGCCCCAGCATTTT
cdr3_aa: CASSGPGTGNQPQHF

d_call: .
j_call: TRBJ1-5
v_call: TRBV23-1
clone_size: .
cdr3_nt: TGCGCCAGCAGTCAATCGCCCGGGAATCAGCCCCAGCATTTT
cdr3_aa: CASSQSPGNQPQHF

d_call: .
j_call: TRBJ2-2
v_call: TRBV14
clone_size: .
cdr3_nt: TGTGCCAGCAGCCTTCAGAACACCGGGGAGCTGTTTTTT
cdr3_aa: CASSLQNTGELFF

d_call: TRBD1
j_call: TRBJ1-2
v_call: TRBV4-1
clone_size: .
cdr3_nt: TGCGCCAGCAGCTCTCCCGGGACAGGGGGCGACTATGGCTACACCTTC
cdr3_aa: CASSSPGTGGDYGYTF

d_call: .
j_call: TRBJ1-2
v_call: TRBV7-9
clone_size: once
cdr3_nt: TGTGCCAGCAGTGTTACAGGCGTGTATGGCTACACCTTC
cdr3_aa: CASSVTGVYGYTF

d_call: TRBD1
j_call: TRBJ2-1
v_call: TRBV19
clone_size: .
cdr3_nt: TGTGCCAGTACCCAACGGACAGGGGGCCCGGGTGAGCAGTTCTTC
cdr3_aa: CASTQRTGGPGEQFF

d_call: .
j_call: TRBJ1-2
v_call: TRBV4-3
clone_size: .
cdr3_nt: TGCGCCAGCAGCCAAGGTGGGTCGGCCGGGAACTATGGCTACACCTTC
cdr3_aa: CASSQGGSAGNYGYTF

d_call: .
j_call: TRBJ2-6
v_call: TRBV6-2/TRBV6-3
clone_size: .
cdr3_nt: TGTGCCAGCAGTTACTTACGCCGAGATATCCTGACTTTC
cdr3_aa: CASSYLRRDILTF

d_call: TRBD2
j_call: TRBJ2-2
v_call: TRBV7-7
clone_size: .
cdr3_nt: TGTGCTAGCAGCCCCCTTAGCGGGGGGGCCGCCGGGGAGCTGTTTTTT
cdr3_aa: CASSPLSGGAAGELFF

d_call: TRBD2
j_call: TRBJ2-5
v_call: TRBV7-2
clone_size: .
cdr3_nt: TGTGCCAGCAGCCCACCGGGGGGGCAAGAGACCCAGTACTTC
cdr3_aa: CASSPPGGQETQYF

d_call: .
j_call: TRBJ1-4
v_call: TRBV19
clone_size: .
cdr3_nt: TGTGCCAGCTGGGACATTTCAACTAATGAAAAACTGTTTTTT
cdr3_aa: CASWDISTNEKLFF

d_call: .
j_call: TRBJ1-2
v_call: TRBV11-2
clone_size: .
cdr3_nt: TGTGCCAGCAGCCCCGACTATACAGGCTACACCTTC
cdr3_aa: CASSPDYTGYTF

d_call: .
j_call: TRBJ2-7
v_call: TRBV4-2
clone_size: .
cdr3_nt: TGTGCCAGCAGCCAAGACAAGAGAGACTACGAGCAGTACTTC
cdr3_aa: CASSQDKRDYEQYF

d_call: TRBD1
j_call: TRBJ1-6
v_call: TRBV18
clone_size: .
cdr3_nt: TGTGCCAGCTCACCGTCCACCGGGACAGGGACTTCACCCCTCCACTTT
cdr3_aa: CASSPSTGTGTSPLHF

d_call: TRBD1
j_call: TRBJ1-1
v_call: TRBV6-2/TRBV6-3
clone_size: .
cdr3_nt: TGTGCCAGCAGTTACGGGAGACAGGGAAACACTGAAGCTTTCTTT
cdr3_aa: CASSYGRQGNTEAFF

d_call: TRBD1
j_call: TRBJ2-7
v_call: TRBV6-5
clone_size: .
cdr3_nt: TGTGCCAGCGGGGACAGGGTGAGGGACTTC
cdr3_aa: CASGDRVRDF

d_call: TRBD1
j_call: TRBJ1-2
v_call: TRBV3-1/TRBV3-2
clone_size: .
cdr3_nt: TGTGCCAGCAGCCGAGACAGGGTTAAGGGTGGCTACACCTTC
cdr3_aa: CASSRDRVKGGYTF

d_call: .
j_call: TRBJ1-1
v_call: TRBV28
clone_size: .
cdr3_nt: TGTGCCAGCAGTTCCAAGCGTGAAGCTTTCTTT
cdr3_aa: CASSSKREAFF

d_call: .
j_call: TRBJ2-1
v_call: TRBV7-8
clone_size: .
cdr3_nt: TGTGCCAGCAGCTTAGAATTAGCTAGGGGCAATGAGCAGTTCTTC
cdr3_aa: CASSLELARGNEQFF

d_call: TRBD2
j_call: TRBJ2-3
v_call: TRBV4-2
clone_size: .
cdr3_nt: TGTGCCAGCAGCCAAGACTGGCTAGCGGGGGGGCCCACAGATACGCAGTATTTT
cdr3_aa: CASSQDWLAGGPTDTQYF

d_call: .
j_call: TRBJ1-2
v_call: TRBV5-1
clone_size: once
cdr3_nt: TGCGCTGTCTGGGGGGTTAATGGCTACACCTTC
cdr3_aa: CAVWGVNGYTF